This record concerns one TCR beta chain sequence. These data come from a study of tumor-infiltrating lymphocytes in oesophageal squamous cell carcinoma. TCRdb re-called the PCR reads with MiXCR, one entry per CDR3 protein. The sample records 9,500 to 15,000 distinct CDR3 sequences, 54% being singletons. Sequencing was done on a sample of esophageal tumor tissue. The sequence derives from a female donor with esophageal squamous cell carcinoma.

CDR3 in amino acids: CASSLWRSTDTQYF. CDR3 DNA sequence: TGTGCCAGCAGTTTGTGGCGTAGCACAGATACGCAGTATTTT. This chain links TRBV27 with TRBJ2-3; D ambiguous. V dropped 3 bases and J dropped 0 bases, with 7 bases sitting between them. Per germline, CDR1 MNHEY and CDR2 SMNVEV (reference sequence). The CDR3 is made up of 14 amino acids.